The 24 T cell receptor beta chains in this list originate from one sample, sequenced in a study of blood T cell repertoires in COVID-19. Data came from immunoSEQ multiplex PCR; TCRdb stores just in-frame clones and leaves some out. This repertoire shows roughly 130,000 clones, around 89% found once; its top ten account for 2.5%. The sample comprised peripheral blood. The receptors originated from a human donor with COVID-19, enrolled during active disease. The donor label of this sample is uncertain.

V gene TRBV12-3 or TRBV12-4 combines with J gene TRBJ2-7, with D possibly being TRBD1 (5 bases). The V end lost 2 bases, the J end lost 2 bases, and 7 bases lay between the germline ends. CDR3 length: 13 amino acids. Written as DNA, the CDR3 is TGTGCCAGCAGTTTACAGGGCGCCTACGAGCAGTACTTC. This encodes CASSLQGAYEQYF.

This clone was recorded once. The genes are TRBV6-2 or TRBV6-3 and TRBJ2-7; 13 bases line up with TRBD2. The trim removed 2 bases at V and 2 bases at J, leaving 3 bases unmatched. The CDR3 consists of 16 residues. Germline CDR1 reads MNHEY; CDR2 reads SVGEGT. CDR3 sequence (DNA): TGTGCCAGCAGTTACCATGGGACTAGCGGGACCTACGAGCAGTACTTC. Its protein product is CASSYHGTSGTYEQYF.

The CDR3: CASSPTRNRDRGPGEAFF. The CDR3 DNA reads as TGTGCCAGCTCACCAACCCGAAACCGGGACAGGGGGCCTGGTGAAGCTTTCTTT. The genes are TRBV18 and TRBJ1-1; 12 bases match TRBD1. This CDR3 spans 18 amino acids. Germline lookup yields CDR1 KGHSH and CDR2 LQKENI. After removal of 2 bases from V and 7 bases from J, the junction contained 14 bases not matched to a gene.

The chain recombines TRBV11-2 with TRBJ2-7; TRBD2 matches 7 bases. V lost 5 bases and J lost 6; bases outside the gene matches: 7. The germline V gene encodes CDR1 SGHAT and CDR2 FQNNGV. The CDR3 is 13 amino acids. CDR3 nucleotides: TGTGCCAGCAGCCCGACCCGGGAGGCCGAGCAGTACTTC. It codes for CASSPTREAEQYF.

The CDR3 here is CASSLLFADTQYF. As DNA, the CDR3 is TGTGCCAGCAGTTTACTTTTCGCAGATACGCAGTATTTT. The chain carries TRBV12-3 or TRBV12-4 and TRBJ2-3; D gene ambiguous. V was pared by 2 bases and J by 4 bases, with 7 bases between. The CDR3 is 13 residues long.

The J gene is TRBJ1-2, the V gene TRBV9; TRBD1 matches at 8 bases. The germline gives CDR1 SGDLS, CDR2 YYNGEE. The trim removed 4 bases at V and 10 bases at J, leaving 12 bases unmatched. The CDR3 is 14 amino acids. DNA for the CDR3: TGTGCCAGCAGCCCCAGAGGACAGGGCGGTTACTACACCTTC. The encoded protein is CASSPRGQGGYYTF.

The chain is built from TRBV19 and TRBJ1-5, with D possibly matching TRBD1 (6 bases). Trimming pared 3 bases from V and 5 bases from J, leaving 14 bases between. The CDR3 sequence is 15 residues long. Germline-derived CDR1 and CDR2 are LNHDA and SQIVND (reference sequence). In DNA, the CDR3 is TGTGCCAGTAGTATCGGTCGGCAGGGGTATCAGCCCCAGCATTTT. This gives the protein CASSIGRQGYQPQHF.

The CDR3 coding sequence is TGCGCCAGCAGCCAAGGACAGGCAGATGAGCAGTTCTTC. Translating gives CASSQGQADEQFF. The chain uses TRBV4-1 and TRBJ2-1; D might be TRBD1 (6 bases). The CDR3 is 13 residues long. Trimming removed 1 base at V and 8 bases at J, with 9 bases between. Germline V gene data show CDR1 as MGHRA and CDR2 as YSYEKL.

The chain employs TRBV4-1 and TRBJ2-5, with 12 positions matching TRBD2. J gave up 5 bases and V 0 bases, and 10 bases lay outside the gene matches. The CDR3 runs to 18 residues. Germline V gene data show CDR1 as MGHRA and CDR2 as YSYEKL. CDR3 bases: TGCGCCAGCAGCCAAGAAGTACTAGCGGGAGGTGCTGGGGAGACCCAGTACTTC. Protein product: CASSQEVLAGGAGETQYF.

This chain uses TRBV7-9 with TRBJ2-3, with TRBD2 as a possible D gene (6 bases). V gave up 5 bases and J gave up 3 bases, with 18 bases separating them. In germline, CDR1 is SEHNR, CDR2 FQNEAQ (reference sequence). This CDR3 spans 16 amino acids. CDR3 DNA sequence: TGTGCCAGCAGCCCCCAGGGAGGACCTTTGACAGATACGCAGTATTTT. It yields the protein CASSPQGGPLTDTQYF.

This rearrangement joins TRBV7-2 to TRBJ1-2, with unresolved D. Per the germline V gene, CDR1 is SGHTA and CDR2 is FQGNSA. Trimming stripped 2 bases from V and 0 bases from J, with 7 bases between. The CDR3 is 14 residues long. This chain's CDR3 is CASSLSGANYGYTF. DNA for the CDR3: TGTGCCAGCAGCTTAAGCGGCGCTAACTATGGCTACACCTTC.

The J gene is TRBJ1-1, the V gene TRBV11-3, with no clear D. The V and J ends lost 4 bases and 1 base respectively, with 10 bases between them. The CDR3 covers 14 residues. CDR1 and CDR2 (germline): SGHNT, YENEEA. This CDR3 reads CASSSRTRNTEAFF. DNA of the CDR3: TGTGCCAGCAGCTCCAGGACTCGGAACACTGAAGCTTTCTTT.

The count of this clone is one. The genes are TRBV7-2 and TRBJ1-2; 7 positions match TRBD1. Trimming cost V 5 bases and J 3 bases; bases outside gene matches: 3. From germline, CDR1 is SGHTA and CDR2 FQGNSA. The CDR3 runs to 13 residues. The CDR3 sequence: CASSKGADYGYTF. CDR3 in DNA: TGTGCCAGCAGCAAGGGGGCGGACTATGGCTACACCTTC.

The CDR3 DNA reads TGTGCCAGCAGCCGACGGAGCTATGGCTACACCTTC. Its translation: CASSRRSYGYTF. This sequence joins TRBV12-3 or TRBV12-4 and TRBJ1-2; no clear D. Trimming removed 6 bases from V and 4 bases from J, with 9 bases in between. CDR3 length: 12 residues.

This sequence joins TRBV5-1 and TRBJ1-2; D gene uncertain. CDR1 is SGHRS, CDR2 YFSETQ, per germline. With 1 base removed from V and 4 bases from J, the gap between germline ends came to 11 bases. The CDR3 totals 14 residues. This chain's CDR3 is CASSLSLEGYGYTF. For the CDR3, the DNA is TGCGCCAGCAGCTTGTCCCTTGAGGGCTATGGCTACACCTTC. Variable domain in full (rest from reference TRBV5-1 and TRBJ1-2): KAGVTQTPRYLIKTRGQQVTLSCSPISGHRSVSWYQQTPGQGLQFLFEYFSETQRNKGNFPGRFSGRQFSNSRSEMNVSTLELGDSALYLCASSLSLEGYGYTFGSGTRLTVV.

The rearrangement joins TRBV24-1 to TRBJ2-1; 9 nucleotides agree with TRBD1. The CDR3 covers 15 residues. CDR1 is KGHDR and CDR2 is SFDVKD in the germline V gene. Trimming at V came to 5 bases and at J to 8 bases, leaving 9 bases not matched to a gene. In DNA form, the CDR3 reads TGTGCCACCAGTGGTGGGGACAGGGCCGTCGATGAGCAGTTCTTC. This codes for CATSGGDRAVDEQFF.

Worth noting for this clone: Other DNA variants within this sample encode the same CDR3. The J gene is TRBJ2-7, the V gene TRBV6-5, with 7 bases that match TRBD2. CDR3 length equals 14 residues. J lost 0 bases, V lost 6 bases, and 5 bases had no gene match. The germline CDR1 and CDR2 sequences are MNHEY and SVGAGI. This CDR3 reads CASRGPGGSYEQYF. As DNA, the CDR3 is TGTGCCAGCAGAGGACCGGGGGGCTCCTACGAGCAGTACTTC.

The rearrangement joins TRBV6-5 to TRBJ1-2; D unclear. The CDR3 covers 15 residues. CDR1 and CDR2 (germline): MNHEY, SVGAGI. The V gene lost 0 bases and the J gene lost 4 bases, with 12 bases spanning the gap. DNA of the CDR3: TGTGCCAGCAGTTACTCGGAAGGAGGGATCTATGGCTACACCTTC. The encoded protein is CASSYSEGGIYGYTF.

The rearrangement links TRBV7-3 to TRBJ2-1, with D maybe TRBD2 (6 bases). Trimming removed 5 bases at V and 2 bases at J, with 10 bases between. The CDR3 extends over 14 amino acids. Germline-derived CDR1 and CDR2 are SGHTA and FQGTGA. Here the CDR3 reads CASSPGRTYNEQFF. In DNA form, the CDR3 reads TGTGCCAGCAGCCCCGGGAGAACCTACAATGAGCAGTTCTTC.

V gene TRBV5-4 combines with J gene TRBJ2-7; 11 nucleotides match TRBD2. Germline CDR1 and CDR2: SGHNT and YYREEE (reference sequence). With V trimmed by 5 bases and J by 5 bases, 12 bases remained unmatched. This CDR3 has 16 amino acids. The CDR3 sequence is CASSAPGLAALNEQYF. CDR3 DNA: TGTGCCAGCAGTGCTCCGGGACTAGCGGCCTTAAACGAGCAGTACTTC.

This clone has a handful of counts. This sequence joins TRBV24-1 and TRBJ2-7; 11 nucleotides line up with TRBD2. The ends lost 2 bases at V and 6 bases at J; junction bases unmatched: 2. Germline assignment: CDR1 KGHDR and CDR2 SFDVKD. This CDR3 spans 14 amino acids. CDR3 bases: TGTGCCACCAGTGATTCACTAGCGGGAGTCGAGCAGTACTTC. Translated, it gives CATSDSLAGVEQYF.

The V call is TRBV5-4, the J call TRBJ1-1; D uncertain. V lost 2 bases and J 1 base, leaving 21 bases between the germline ends. CDR3 length: 18 amino acids. Germline V gene lookup returns CDR1 SGHNT and CDR2 YYREEE (reference sequence). CDR3 region: CASSFSQVEMIRNTEAFF. Written as DNA, the CDR3 is TGTGCCAGCAGCTTTAGTCAGGTTGAAATGATCCGGAACACTGAAGCTTTCTTT.

V is TRBV11-3 and J is TRBJ2-1; TRBD2 aligns across 8 bases. Germline trimming cut 1 base from V and 10 bases from J; bases unmatched to any gene: 6. This CDR3 contains 14 residues. CDR1 and CDR2 from the germline V gene are SGHNT and YENEEA. In DNA, the CDR3 is TGTGCCAGCAGCTTAGTAGCGGGATCCTTGGAGCAGTTCTTC. Its protein product is CASSLVAGSLEQFF.

V usage is TRBV3-1 (or the pseudogene TRBV3-2) and J usage is TRBJ1-2, with D unresolved. Deletions cut 0 bases from V and 3 bases from J, with 8 bases between. This CDR3 has 14 amino acids. Germline CDR1 and CDR2: LGHDT and YNNKEL (reference sequence). The CDR3: CASSQDPGYYGYTF. Here the CDR3 DNA reads TGTGCCAGCAGCCAAGATCCAGGATACTATGGCTACACCTTC.